Listed below are T cell receptor beta chains from one sample, sequenced in a study of beta chain features in type 1 diabetes. Generated by immunoSEQ multiplex PCR, the TCRdb table keeps only in-frame clones and is missing some. The data contain more than 300,000 clones, 10% to 15% of them singletons. Sample: naive CD4+ T cells from blood. Receptors originate from a woman between 18 and 29 years old with type 1 diabetes. The CDR3 runs from the conserved cysteine through the conserved F or W.

CDR3: CAISETADNTEAFF
V: TRBV10-3
J: TRBJ1-1

CDR3: CASSQLAASYEQYF
V: TRBV14
J: TRBJ2-7

CDR3: CASSPNEVPNEKLFF
V: TRBV18
J: TRBJ1-4

CDR3: CASALSQLNEKLFF
V: TRBV7-9
J: TRBJ1-4

CDR3: CASSLGGGRRYNEQFF
V: TRBV13
J: TRBJ2-1

CDR3: CASSSSLAGRDTQYF
V: TRBV5-1
J: TRBJ2-3

CDR3: CASSRDRGRETQYF
V: TRBV27
J: TRBJ2-5

CDR3: CASSTGLAEETQYF
V: TRBV5-1
J: TRBJ2-5

CDR3: CATTKGLARNEQFF
V: TRBV15
J: TRBJ2-1

CDR3: CASSQGAQETQYF
V: TRBV11-2
J: TRBJ2-5

CDR3: CAISDSAYEQYF
V: TRBV10-3
J: TRBJ2-7

CDR3: CASSPRLAENNEQFF
V: TRBV7-9
J: TRBJ2-1

CDR3: CASSSLSDTQYF
V: TRBV7-9
J: TRBJ2-3

CDR3: CAWSRDRVIGGYTF
V: TRBV30
J: TRBJ1-2

CDR3: CASSYNQLLAKNIQYF
V: TRBV6-5
J: TRBJ2-4

CDR3: CASSLPTGDSNQPQHF
V: TRBV2
J: TRBJ1-5

CDR3: CASRLGTGMGNQPQHF
V: TRBV28
J: TRBJ1-5

CDR3: CASSRTRPGEQYF
V: TRBV5-6
J: TRBJ2-7

CDR3: CASSPAEGVYYGYTF
V: TRBV5-6
J: TRBJ1-2

CDR3: CASRTGAGADTQYF
V: TRBV11-2
J: TRBJ2-3

CDR3: CSVDGRGLDNEQFF
V: TRBV29-1
J: TRBJ2-1

CDR3: CASKGYYEQYF
V: TRBV11-2
J: TRBJ2-7

CDR3: CASSQLYNEQFF
V: TRBV12-1
J: TRBJ2-1

CDR3: CASSSSLAGDHNEQFF
V: TRBV28
J: TRBJ2-1

CDR3: CASSLEGQRNTEAFF
V: TRBV7-2
J: TRBJ1-1

CDR3: CASSRQGTRYTDTQYF
V: TRBV7-9
J: TRBJ2-3

CDR3: CASSLDSGRAADTQYF
V: TRBV11-3
J: TRBJ2-3

CDR3: CASRQKNTGELFF
V: TRBV7-8
J: TRBJ2-2

CDR3: CASRDFATDTQYF
V: TRBV27
J: TRBJ2-3

CDR3: CASQGQGGGYTF
V: TRBV19
J: TRBJ1-2

CDR3: CASSQTVDNQPQHF
V: TRBV4-3
J: TRBJ1-5

CDR3: CASSPAQQGSGANVLTF
V: TRBV5-4
J: TRBJ2-6

CDR3: CASSLFSGGPGEQYF
V: TRBV5-1
J: TRBJ2-7

CDR3: CASSRHPGTGSSEAFF
V: TRBV4-3
J: TRBJ1-1

CDR3: CASSPRTGLGYEQYF
V: TRBV19
J: TRBJ2-7

CDR3: CASSFPLQGQYF
V: TRBV28
J: TRBJ2-7

CDR3: CASSPQGGPRAPYEQYF
V: TRBV4-1
J: TRBJ2-7

CDR3: CSVNVSPKGADQPQHF
V: TRBV29-1
J: TRBJ1-5

CDR3: CAISESATGIIGPQYF
V: TRBV10-3
J: TRBJ2-5

CDR3: CASSPGTGAAYEQYF
V: TRBV19
J: TRBJ2-7

CDR3: CASSQAPATVSNYGYTF
V: TRBV4-3
J: TRBJ1-2

CDR3: CATTRAGSNQPQHF
V: TRBV2
J: TRBJ1-5

CDR3: CASSRSDRENNEQFF
V: TRBV5-1
J: TRBJ2-1

CDR3: CASSDLGAGNTEAFF
V: TRBV2
J: TRBJ1-1

CDR3: CASSSTGTNTEAFF
V: TRBV7-3
J: TRBJ1-1

CDR3: CASSPVGQRGLNNEQFF
V: TRBV7-9
J: TRBJ2-1

CDR3: CASSDSGTYGNTIYF
V: TRBV25-1
J: TRBJ1-3

CDR3: CASAIEPTVSSYNEQFF
V: TRBV6-4
J: TRBJ2-1

CDR3: CASSQASSGTVKTDEQFF
V: TRBV4-1
J: TRBJ2-1

CDR3: CASSPRLHPGEQYF
V: TRBV5-1
J: TRBJ2-7

CDR3: CASSLGGTSPYNEQFF
V: TRBV5-1
J: TRBJ2-1

CDR3: CASSPLGGQETQYF
V: TRBV18
J: TRBJ2-5

CDR3: CASSHAINTQYF
V: TRBV11-2
J: TRBJ2-3

CDR3: CAMRGRGQETQYF
V: TRBV30
J: TRBJ2-5

CDR3: CASSVGQGDMAKNIQYF
V: TRBV7-9
J: TRBJ2-4

CDR3: CSVVTTGRRIQYF
V: TRBV29-1
J: TRBJ2-5